The sequence of this T cell receptor (beta chain) was determined in a study of blood T cell repertoires in COVID-19. Study details: Collection of acute and convalescent COVID-19 samples took place in the United States, Italy and Spain. From T cells, B-cell-depleted T cells, or PBMCs came the material, which was cDNA or gDNA.

Germline V gene data show CDR1 as SGHNT and CDR2 as YYREEE (reference sequence). Losses at the gene ends were 4 bases for V and 5 bases for J; bases not matched to a gene: 8. The CDR3 is 15 amino acids. About this clone: Other DNA variants within this sample encode the same CDR3.

The repertoire was sequenced with immunoSEQ multiplex PCR; TCRdb's copy has only in-frame clones and lacks some. The table shows some 150,000 clones, with roughly 82% occurring only once. The TCR sequence derives from a woman aged 70 to 79 with acute or convalescent COVID-19. The specimen was peripheral blood. This sequence joins TRBV5-4 and TRBJ2-5, with 10 bases fitting TRBD2. CDR3 in DNA: TGTGCCAGCAGCCTTAGACTAGCGGGTCAGGAGACCCAGTACTTC. Protein sequence: CASSLRLAGQETQYF. Full variable domain (remainder filled in from reference TRBV5-4 and TRBJ2-5): ETGVTQSPTHLIKTRGQQVTLRCSSQSGHNTVSWYQQALGQGPQFIFQYYREEENGRGNFPPRFSGLQFPNYSSELNVNALELDDSALYLCASSLRLAGQETQYFGPGTRLLVL.